This T cell receptor (beta chain) was sequenced in a study of shared clonotypes between healthy human individuals. The wider study: Donors were a couple of women and a few men aged 18 to 49. Study results and limitations: Donor clonotype sharing was expected to depend on sequencing depth.

Replicate PCRs for sorted subsets used approximately 190 ng DNA; this equaled tens of thousands of T cell genomes. Assay used: immunoSEQ multiplex PCR; TCRdb lists only in-frame clones, some missing. The table shows about 980,000 clones, with 76% occurring only once. This CDR3 is 14 amino acids long. Trimming left V 5 bases short and J 2 bases short, with 14 bases between. Germline CDR1 SGHRS, CDR2 YFSETQ. This clone was observed at least ten times. Its specificity is not known. Source material: memory CD4+ T cells sorted from blood. Subset defined: CD45RA-negative fraction. This receptor was taken from a man younger than 30 in good health. The chain employs TRBV5-1 and TRBJ2-7, with D perhaps TRBD1 or TRBD2 (5 bases each). The CDR3 spells CASRSTGTTYEQYF. The CDR3 region has the DNA TGCGCCAGCAGAAGCACCGGGACGACCTACGAGCAGTACTTC.